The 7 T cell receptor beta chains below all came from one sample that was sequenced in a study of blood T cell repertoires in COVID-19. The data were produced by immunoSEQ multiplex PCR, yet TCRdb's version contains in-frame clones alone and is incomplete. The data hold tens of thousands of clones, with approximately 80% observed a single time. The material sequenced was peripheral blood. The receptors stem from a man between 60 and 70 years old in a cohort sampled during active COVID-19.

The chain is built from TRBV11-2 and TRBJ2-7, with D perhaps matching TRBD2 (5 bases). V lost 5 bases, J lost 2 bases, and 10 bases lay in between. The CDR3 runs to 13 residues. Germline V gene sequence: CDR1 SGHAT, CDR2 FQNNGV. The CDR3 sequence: CASSELLAYEQYF. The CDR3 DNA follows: TGTGCCAGCAGCGAGCTACTAGCCTACGAGCAGTACTTC.

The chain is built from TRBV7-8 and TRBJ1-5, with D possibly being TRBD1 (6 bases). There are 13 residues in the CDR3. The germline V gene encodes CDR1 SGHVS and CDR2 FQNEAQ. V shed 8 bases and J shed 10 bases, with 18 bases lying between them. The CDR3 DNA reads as TGTGCCAGCGCGAACGGACAGCTCCCTCCCCAGCATTTT. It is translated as CASANGQLPPQHF.

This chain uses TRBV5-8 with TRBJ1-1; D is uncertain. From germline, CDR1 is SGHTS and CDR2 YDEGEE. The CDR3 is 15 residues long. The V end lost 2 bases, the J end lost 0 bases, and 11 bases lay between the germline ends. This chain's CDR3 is CASSFAGVMNTEAFF. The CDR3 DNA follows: TGTGCCAGCAGCTTCGCCGGGGTTATGAACACTGAAGCTTTCTTT.

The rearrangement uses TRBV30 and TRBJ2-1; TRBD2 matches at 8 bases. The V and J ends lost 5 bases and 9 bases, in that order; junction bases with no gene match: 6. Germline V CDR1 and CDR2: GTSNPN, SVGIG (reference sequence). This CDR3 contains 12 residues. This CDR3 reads CAWGPGGSEQFF. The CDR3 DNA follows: TGTGCCTGGGGGCCGGGGGGGAGTGAGCAGTTCTTC.

CDR3 nucleotides: TGTGCCACCGGACAGAGCACTGAAGCTTTCTTT. This encodes CATGQSTEAFF. The chain has TRBV28 and TRBJ1-1; TRBD1 is a possible D gene (6 bases). CDR1 and CDR2 (germline): MDHEN, SYDVKM. The CDR3 contains 11 residues. Trimming left V 10 bases short and J 4 bases short, with 10 bases between.

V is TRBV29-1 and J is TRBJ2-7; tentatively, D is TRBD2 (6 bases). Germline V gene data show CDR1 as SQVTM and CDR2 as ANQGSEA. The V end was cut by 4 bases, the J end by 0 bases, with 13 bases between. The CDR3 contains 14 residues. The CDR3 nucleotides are TGCAGCGTTGTAATGGCGGGGAGCTCCTACGAGCAGTACTTC. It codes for CSVVMAGSSYEQYF.

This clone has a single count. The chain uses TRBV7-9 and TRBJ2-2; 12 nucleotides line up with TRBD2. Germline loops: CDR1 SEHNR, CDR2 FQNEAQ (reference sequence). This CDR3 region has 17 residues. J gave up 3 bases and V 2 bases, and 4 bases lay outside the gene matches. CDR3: CASSLTGTSGYTGELFF. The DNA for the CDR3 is TGTGCCAGCAGCTTAACCGGGACTAGCGGGTACACCGGGGAGCTGTTTTTT.